The T cell receptor beta chain under discussion was sequenced for a study of OX40 agonist ivuxolimab in advanced cancers. At the level of the study: Hepatocellular carcinoma, melanoma, renal cell or head and neck cancer was diagnosed in the dose-escalation patients. Partial responses were observed in three patients, of whom one had hepatocellular carcinoma and two had cutaneous melanoma.

The junction had 2 bases not matched to a gene; V was cut back by 2 bases and J by 3 bases. The CDR3 has 14 residues. From germline, CDR1 is SEHNR and CDR2 FQNEAQ (reference sequence). The assay was immunoSEQ multiplex PCR, and TCRdb's table has in-frame clones only and misses some. The sample lists about 81,000 clones, around 90% seen once, with about 0.45% in the top ten. Samples of blood were obtained at baseline, on cycle 4 day 1, and on cycle 7 day 1. The sample holds one count of this clone. The TCR originated in an adult with an advanced solid tumor such as melanoma, head and neck, liver or kidney cancer. The rearrangement uses TRBV7-9 and TRBJ2-3, with 7 nucleotides matching TRBD1. The input for sequencing was CD4+ or CD8+ T cells sorted from blood, taken in a trial of the OX40 agonist ivuxolimab. The CDR3: CASSLKGATDTQYF. The CDR3, as DNA: TGTGCCAGCAGCTTAAAGGGGGCAACAGATACGCAGTATTTT.